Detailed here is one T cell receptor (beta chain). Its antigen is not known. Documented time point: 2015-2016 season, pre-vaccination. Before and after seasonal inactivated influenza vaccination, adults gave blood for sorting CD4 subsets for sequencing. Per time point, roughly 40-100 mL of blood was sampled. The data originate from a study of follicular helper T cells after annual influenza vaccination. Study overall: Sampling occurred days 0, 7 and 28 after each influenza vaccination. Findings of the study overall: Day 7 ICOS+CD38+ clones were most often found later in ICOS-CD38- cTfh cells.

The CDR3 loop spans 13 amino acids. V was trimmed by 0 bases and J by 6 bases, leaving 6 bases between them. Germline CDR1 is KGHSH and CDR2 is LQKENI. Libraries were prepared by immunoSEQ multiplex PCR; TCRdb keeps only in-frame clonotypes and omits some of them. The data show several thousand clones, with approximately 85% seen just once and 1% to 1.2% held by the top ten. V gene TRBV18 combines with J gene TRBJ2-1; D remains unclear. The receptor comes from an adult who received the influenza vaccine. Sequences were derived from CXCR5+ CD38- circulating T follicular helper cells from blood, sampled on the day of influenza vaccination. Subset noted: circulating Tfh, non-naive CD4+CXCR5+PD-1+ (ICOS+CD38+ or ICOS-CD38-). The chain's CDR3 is CASSPPVLNEQFF. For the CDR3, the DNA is TGTGCCAGCTCACCACCGGTCCTCAATGAGCAGTTCTTC.